This T cell receptor beta chain was documented in a study of cytomegalovirus exposure and HLA in healthy donors. Study overall: Early on, a data release was issued that held some 91 million unique TCRs from HLA-typed donors. Among the 370 or so donors who were genotyped, 81% fell in the genetic ancestry cluster that is associated with self-reported Caucasian donors. Study-level points and caveats: Using a false discovery rate of 0.05, a later analysis showed that around 16,000 TCR beta sequences were associated with HLA alleles. The study reported that TCR beta sequences accurately predicted HLA-A and HLA-B alleles in most subjects.

This PCR relied on a set of 60 Vbeta primers and 13 Jbeta primers. Produced via immunoSEQ multiplex PCR; TCRdb's table is partial and in-frame only. Here the sample spans around 120,000 clones, around 69% being singletons. Germline V gene data show CDR1 as GTSNPN and CDR2 as SVGIG (reference sequence). The CDR3 is 11 residues long. As concerns this clone: Its matching antigen is unknown. Mismatch with germline at one junction end may stem from a read error.

The sequencing input was PBMCs. The sequence was obtained from a human donor in good health. The rearrangement uses TRBV30 and TRBJ1-2; the match to TRBD1 covers 8 bases. The CDR3 loop is CTSRQGYGYTF. CDR3 coding DNA: TGCACTTCTAGACAGGGGTATGGCTACACCTTC.